The clone carrying this T cell receptor (beta chain) was recorded at least ten times. Its cognate antigen is unknown. Ophthalmopathy patients all had a Clinical Activity Score of at least 3, a NOSPECS grade of at least 4 and disease under 3 months old. The source of the PBMCs was about 10 ml of fresh peripheral blood. It was RNA transcripts that yielded the amplified TCR beta CDR3 regions. An initial round of RT-PCR targeting the TCR CDR3 relied on the HTBI primer set. TCRdb ran MiXCR on the multiplex PCR reads and lists one entry per CDR3 protein. The sample lists some 270,000 distinct CDR3 sequences, approximately 25% seen once, with about 40% in the top ten. This entry is derived from a study of T cells in Graves' hyperthyroidism and ophthalmopathy. In the study overall: Peripheral blood specimens were obtained at initial diagnosis, prior to any treatment. General observations from the study: Most thyroid clonotypes expanded above 0.001 were also detected in blood.

The germline V gene has CDR1 LNHDA and CDR2 SQIVND (reference sequence). CDR3 length equals 16 residues. Losses at the gene ends were 3 bases for V and 6 bases for J; bases not matched to a gene: 8. The J gene is TRBJ2-2, the V gene TRBV19, with TRBD1 matching 9 bases. This receptor was taken from a woman aged 40 to 50 with Graves' ophthalmopathy. The specimen sequenced was blood. CDR3 loop: CASSIKAGQGSGELFF. The CDR3, as DNA: TGTGCCAGTAGTATCAAAGCAGGACAGGGGTCCGGGGAGCTGTTTTTT.